This TCR beta chain comes out of a study of blood T cell dynamics during melanoma immunotherapy. Looking at the study overall: Metastatic melanoma patients received first-line pembrolizumab or nivolumab plus ipilimumab.

Germline assignment: CDR1 MNHEY and CDR2 SVGAGI. V dropped 7 bases and J dropped 5 bases, with 14 bases sitting between them. CDR3 length: 13 amino acids. Time point in this sample: pre-treatment baseline. Disease control meant complete response, partial response or stable disease at 12 weeks. Patients had no prior systemic cancer treatment, immunosuppressants or other active cancers. Each cfDNA sample used a fixed 40 ng of plasma cell-free DNA. The data were produced by immunoSEQ multiplex PCR, yet TCRdb's version contains in-frame clones alone and is incomplete. The sample lists about 6,300 clones, about 90% occurring once.

This TCR derives from a human donor with melanoma. The V and J genes are TRBV6-5 and TRBJ1-1; the D gene is possibly TRBD1 (5 bases). The input for sequencing was cell-free DNA from blood, taken from a patient treated with checkpoint blockade. The CDR3 protein is CASMRFGATEAFF. CDR3 DNA: TGTGCCAGCATGCGCTTTGGGGCGACTGAAGCTTTCTTT.